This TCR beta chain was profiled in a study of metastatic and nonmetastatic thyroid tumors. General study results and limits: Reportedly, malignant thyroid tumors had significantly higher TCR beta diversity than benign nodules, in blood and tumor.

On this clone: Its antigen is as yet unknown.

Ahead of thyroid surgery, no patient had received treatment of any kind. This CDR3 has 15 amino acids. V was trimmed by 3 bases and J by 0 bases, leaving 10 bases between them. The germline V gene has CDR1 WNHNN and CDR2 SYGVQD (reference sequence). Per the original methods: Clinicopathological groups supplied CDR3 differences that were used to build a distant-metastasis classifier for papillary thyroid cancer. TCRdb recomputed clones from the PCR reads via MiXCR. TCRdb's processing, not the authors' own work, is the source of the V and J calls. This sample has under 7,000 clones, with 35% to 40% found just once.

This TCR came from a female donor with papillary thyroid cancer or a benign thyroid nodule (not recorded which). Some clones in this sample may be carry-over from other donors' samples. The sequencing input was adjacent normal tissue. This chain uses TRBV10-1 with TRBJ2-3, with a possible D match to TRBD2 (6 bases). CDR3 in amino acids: CASSDSGASTDTQYF. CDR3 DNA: TGCGCCAGCAGTGATAGCGGAGCTAGCACAGATACGCAGTATTTT.